This record concerns one T cell receptor (beta chain) sequence. The antigen is undetermined. This entry is derived from a study of cytomegalovirus exposure and HLA in healthy donors. Whole-study findings and limits: Among TCR beta chains, those listed as cytomegalovirus-associated numbered approximately 150.

The CDR3 runs to 16 residues. CDR1 and CDR2 from the germline V gene are SGHDT and YYEEEE. After removal of 4 bases from V and 3 bases from J, the junction contained 12 bases not matched to a gene. A multiplex PCR was run with 60 Vbeta primers and 13 Jbeta primers. Assay used: immunoSEQ multiplex PCR; TCRdb lists only in-frame clones, some missing. Here the sample spans about 150,000 clones, around nine tenths being singletons. This TCR was recovered from a woman aged 25-40 years in good health and CMV-seronegative. The V and J genes are TRBV5-6 and TRBJ2-5; 7 bases are a match to TRBD1. The source material was PBMCs. The CDR3 protein is CASSHRGWAYKETQYF. CDR3 DNA: TGTGCCAGCAGCCACAGGGGTTGGGCATACAAAGAGACCCAGTACTTC.